Sequencing of this T cell receptor beta chain was carried out in a study of shared clonotypes between healthy human individuals (dated by TCRdb to the early 2020s). In the study overall: The cohort comprised a couple of women and a few men aged 18 to 49 years. The study deeply sequenced blood TCR repertoires of about 5 healthy adults to estimate repertoire size and the extent of clonotype sharing between individuals. To increase sequencing depth and limit assay-specific biases, TCR repertoire library preparation and sequencing were carried out by different laboratories using diverse techniques. Per donor, leukapheresis produced somewhere between about 0.8 and 9 billion PBMCs. Per donor, three plates each were used for CD4 naive and CD4 memory, two for CD8 naive, and one for CD8 memory. Points the paper makes about the study in general: Pairwise subsampling led to the expectation that sequencing depth would affect the degree of clonotype sharing among donors. Because the study included only a small number of donors, the genetic and exposure-history diversity represented was limited. Sharing across a few donors was observed for roughly 5.4% of naive CD4, about 4% of naive CD8, roughly 2.4% of memory CD4, and about 0.38% of memory CD8 clonotypes. Estimated clonotype richness was generally larger for naive than for memory subsets. Only blood was sampled, and tissue TCR repertoires likely differ from those in blood. Clonotypes shared by all four sorted-subset donors showed higher generation probabilities than non-shared clonotypes. Rarefaction of sorted-subset datasets indicated incomplete sequencing despite the large sequencing depth.

To note about this clone: Its antigen target is currently unknown. No base quality information exists; no much larger clone differs at one position.

CDR1 LNHDA and CDR2 SQIVND are derived from the germline V gene (reference sequence). Measured from the cysteine to the phenylalanine, the CDR3 is 16 residues long. Only the CDR3 DNA stays, 48 bases, in frame from base 1. At the junction V is shortened by 0 bases and J by 2 bases, with 11 bases in between. For the CD8 naive samples, CD45RO-negative cells were positively selected for CCR7, yielding a CD45RA+CCR7+ population from which TemRA cells were excluded. Donors were healthy HIV-negative adults with no recently reported acute infections or vaccinations. Only Caucasian adults living in Nashville, Tennessee, USA were represented among the donors. After blood collection by leukapheresis, PBMCs were isolated using Ficoll-Histopaque density gradient centrifugation and then cryopreserved in the vapor phase of liquid nitrogen. Analytical flow cytometry was used to check the purity and quantity of every magnetically sorted T cell population. Each sorted fraction had its genomic DNA isolated and then quantified by UV absorbance on a Nanodrop 2000c.

Using the deep immunoSEQ assay, TCR CDR3 regions were amplified from genomic DNA by multiplex PCR. Genomic DNA extracted from each cell subset was distributed evenly over all wells of several immunoSEQ 96-well plates, and each plate served as one replicate. Each replicate PCR for sorted subsets received approximately 220 ng genomic DNA, equal to about 29,000 T cell genomes. Purified libraries were quantified with a Qubit 3.0 fluorometer, sized on a Bioanalyzer 2100, and re-quantified with the KAPA Library Quantification kit. Every immunoSEQ 96-well plate was sequenced on a dedicated single-read 150-cycle Illumina NextSeq 550 flow cell. Processing in the source paper ran as follows. Because only junctional sequences without quality scores were contained in the immunoSEQ output, filtering matching that applied to full-length reads could not be performed. Sequences were annotated with PyIR, a Python wrapper for IgBLAST v1.9, and V/J genes and CDR3 were assigned using IMGT germline references. Reads were removed for weak V/J assignments (E-value above 1e-6), missing CDR3, stop codons, out-of-frame junctions, or ambiguous translated residues. V3J clonotypes were defined by identical inferred V gene, J gene, and CDR3 amino acid sequence. Percentage overlap between repertoires was calculated by dividing the number of shared unique clonotypes by the size of the smaller repertoire. Three approaches were used to assess repertoire richness: RTK rarefaction, the Chao1 estimator, and Recon v2.1 estimates of unobserved clonotypes. For all TCRbeta clonotypes obtained by the gDNA method from a few donors, generation probabilities were computed with OLGA. Drawn from immuneACCESS, this table holds only the in-frame rearrangements with V and J called that TCRdb kept. Clones are partly lost; checked studies trace under half to an unresolved V gene and leave the rest unexplained. V and J calls plus clone size are reproduced from that table; the DNA served to infer D and trimming. The sample yields 500,000 to 700,000 clones; roughly 95% were counted once. The biggest ten clones account for 0.11% of the sample.

This sequence was found in a woman in her twenties or thirties in good health. Recombination joined TRBV19 with TRBJ2-1; no D gene call is confident. The sample taken for sequencing was naive CD8+ T cells sorted from blood. The sample's cell subset or site label, in plain terms: CD45RA+CCR7+. CDR3 protein: CASSIDTAATYNEQFF. The DNA sequence reads TGTGCCAGTAGTATAGATACAGCAGCGACCTACAATGAGCAGTTCTTC.